The 7 T cell receptor beta chains below all came from one sample that was sequenced in a study of CD8+CD57+ T cells in acquired aplastic anemia. Genomic DNA, the template, was used for profiling of the TCR beta VDJ and CDR3. TCRdb called the reads again in MiXCR, with one record for every CDR3 protein. The sample carries around 170,000 distinct CDR3 sequences, around 47% recorded once. All patients picked for sequencing had shown, by flow cytometry, an expansion of CD8+CD57+ cells. Sequencing was done on a sample of sorted CD4+, CD8+, or CD8+CD57+ T cells (not recorded which) from PBMCs. These receptors all stem from a human donor with aplastic anemia.

A note on this clonotype: A much larger clone is a single base away; this may be a read error. The chain combines TRBV2 with TRBJ1-1, with D uncertain. The V gene's germline CDR1 is SNHLY and CDR2 FYNNEI. CDR3 length: 12 residues. The V gene lost 4 bases and the J gene lost 1 base, with 4 bases spanning the gap. The CDR3 DNA is TGTGCCAGCAGTGTGGCGAACACTGAAGCTTTCTTT. This encodes CASSVANTEAFF.

In its sample, this clonotype was seen many times. This chain joins TRBV5-1 and TRBJ1-1; D not resolved. V was clipped by 1 base and J by 4 bases, with 8 bases between them. CDR3 length: 13 amino acids. CDR1 is SGHRS and CDR2 is YFSETQ in the germline V gene. Here the CDR3 DNA reads TGCGCCAGCAGCTTGTTTGCGAGCACTGAAGCTTTCTTT. This translates into CASSLFASTEAFF.

This clonotype showed up just a few times. One junction end does not reproduce the germline sequence, and a read error may be involved. V is TRBV6-5 and J is TRBJ1-2; 7 bases fit TRBD1. The CDR3 sequence is 14 residues long. In germline, CDR1 is MNHEY, CDR2 SVGAGI. For the CDR3, the DNA is TGTGCCAGCAGTTACCGGGACAGCGCGGATGGCTGCACCTTC. This sequence encodes CASSYRDSADGCTF.

The chain joins TRBV15 to TRBJ2-5; 14 bases match TRBD2. V gave up 1 base and J gave up 5 bases; unmatched junction bases: 6. Germline lookup yields CDR1 LNHNV and CDR2 YYDKDF (reference sequence). This CDR3 is built from 17 residues. DNA for the CDR3: TGTGCCACCAGCAGAGCGGGACTAGCGGGAGTTAGGGAGACCCAGTACTTC. Its protein is CATSRAGLAGVRETQYF. The whole variable domain, remainder taken from reference TRBV15 and TRBJ2-5, is DAMVIQNPRYQVTQFGKPVTLSCSQTLNHNVMYWYQQKSSQAPKLLFHYYDKDFNNEADTPDNFQSRRPNTSFCFLDIRSPGLGDTAMYLCATSRAGLAGVRETQYFGPGTRLLVL.

This clonotype occurred once. The chain uses TRBV2 and TRBJ2-2, with TRBD2 identical over 7 bases. The CDR3 runs 15 residues. J lost 6 bases, V lost 6 bases, and 10 bases had no gene match. The germline CDR1 and CDR2 sequences are SNHLY and FYNNEI. In DNA form, the CDR3 reads TGTGCCAGCAGCCCGGGGGGAGGGATCCCCGGGGAGCTGTTTTTT. It translates to CASSPGGGIPGELFF.

This clonotype was seen a single time. The chain carries TRBV20-1 and TRBJ2-5, with TRBD2 matching 14 bases. The germline gives CDR1 DFQATT, CDR2 SNEGSKA (reference sequence). This CDR3 is 14 amino acids long. V shed 6 bases, J shed 5 bases, and the junction held 5 bases outside the gene matches. The DNA for the CDR3 is TGCAGTGCCCGAGGGACTAGCGGGAGTGAGACCCAGTACTTC. It specifies CSARGTSGSETQYF.

This clonotype has more than one count but fewer than ten. This chain uses TRBV2 with TRBJ2-7; possibly TRBD1 for D (6 bases). This CDR3 is 12 amino acids long. CDR1 and CDR2 from the germline V gene are SNHLY and FYNNEI. Trimming took off 10 bases at V and 3 bases at J, with 13 bases between the two ends. DNA for the CDR3: TGTGCCACCTCGGACAGAAACTACGAGCAGTACTTC. Encoded protein: CATSDRNYEQYF.